Sequencing of this T cell receptor beta chain was carried out in a study of CD8 T cells in Susac syndrome. About the research overall: There were over five sequenced Susac syndrome patients with active disease and roughly 8 in remission.

This CDR3 comprises 16 residues. Germline CDR1 and CDR2: KGHSH and LQKENI. J gave up 5 bases and V 1 base, and 5 bases lay outside the gene matches. Reverse transcription used roughly 0.5 to 1 ug RNA and random hexamers. Each CDR3 protein gets one entry after TCRdb re-called the immunoSEQ multiplex PCR reads with MiXCR. The profile shows approximately 180,000 distinct CDR3 sequences, about 91% of them singletons. The sequenced sample consisted of CD4+ T cells from PBMCs. The sequence was obtained from a human donor with Susac syndrome. V and J are TRBV18 and TRBJ1-5, with TRBD1 matching over 10 bases. CDR3 DNA sequence: TGTGCCAGCTCACCACGGGGGACAGGGGAGGATCAGCCCCAGCATTTT. Translated, it gives CASSPRGTGEDQPQHF.